The following is a T cell receptor beta chain sequence with its context. Sequencing was performed with immunoSEQ multiplex PCR; in TCRdb, only in-frame clones are kept and a portion is missing. The sample lists 110,000 to 150,000 clones, approximately 89% occurring once. The data stem from a study of cytotoxic CD8 clonotypes in ibrutinib-treated CLL. Looked up from germline, CDR1 is GTSNPN and CDR2 is SVGIG (reference sequence). CDR3 length: 12 amino acids. V shed 4 bases and J shed 4 bases, with 8 bases lying between them. The sequence was obtained from a human donor with chronic lymphocytic leukemia. The chain couples TRBV30 to TRBJ1-3; D gene unclear. The starting material was PBMCs, obtained after 12 months of ibrutinib treatment. CDR3 region: CAWTGSGNTIYF. As DNA, the CDR3 is TGTGCCTGGACGGGGTCCGGAAACACCATATATTTT.